One sample yielded the 5 T cell receptor beta chains listed below, sequenced in a study of OX40 agonist ivuxolimab in advanced cancers. Here immunoSEQ multiplex PCR was the method, and the copy in TCRdb shows in-frame clones only, minus some. Found here are roughly 72,000 clones, 94% of them singletons; the top ten hold 15% to 19%. The sample consisted of CD4+ or CD8+ T cells sorted from blood, taken in a trial of the OX40 agonist ivuxolimab. These receptors originate from an adult with an advanced solid tumor such as melanoma, head and neck, liver or kidney cancer.

This rearrangement joins TRBV11-3 to TRBJ1-1, with D unclear. The CDR3 consists of 13 residues. V was shortened by 0 bases and J by 0 bases, with 2 bases between the two germline ends. Germline V gives CDR1 SGHNT, CDR2 YENEEA. In nucleotides, the CDR3 is TGTGCCAGCAGCTTAGAGGTGAACACTGAAGCTTTCTTT. This encodes CASSLEVNTEAFF.

V and J are TRBV4-1 and TRBJ2-7; 7 bases are a match to TRBD1. This CDR3 contains 14 residues. Trimming took 4 bases from V and 4 from J; bases not matched to a gene: 7. Germline V lookup: CDR1 MGHRA, CDR2 YSYEKL. CDR3 in amino acids: CASSPRDSQYEQYF. The CDR3 nucleotides read TGCGCCAGCAGCCCCCGGGACAGCCAGTACGAGCAGTACTTC.

The chain uses TRBV29-1 and TRBJ2-7, with 9 bases matching TRBD1. This CDR3 is 13 amino acids long. The V gene's germline CDR1 is SQVTM and CDR2 ANQGSEA. With V trimmed by 6 bases and J by 7 bases, 10 bases remained unmatched. In nucleotides, the CDR3 is TGCAGCGTAAACCGGGACAGGGCCACAGAGCAGTACTTC. It specifies CSVNRDRATEQYF.

The chain combines TRBV4-1 with TRBJ1-1; weak D call: TRBD1 (6 bases). Germline assignment: CDR1 MGHRA and CDR2 YSYEKL. This CDR3 comprises 13 residues. V dropped 0 bases and J dropped 6 bases, with 8 bases sitting between them. The CDR3 sequence is CASSQEGAPEAFF. CDR3 DNA: TGCGCCAGCAGCCAAGAGGGGGCTCCTGAAGCTTTCTTT.

This chain links TRBV6-6 with TRBJ1-3; D remains unclear. The CDR3 has 16 residues. Per the germline V gene, CDR1 is MNHNY and CDR2 is SVGAGI (reference sequence). V lost 5 bases and J lost 0, with 14 bases in between. The CDR3 region is CASSKPDRSSGNTIYF. CDR3 sequence (DNA): TGTGCCAGCAGTAAACCCGACCGGAGCTCTGGAAACACCATATATTTT.